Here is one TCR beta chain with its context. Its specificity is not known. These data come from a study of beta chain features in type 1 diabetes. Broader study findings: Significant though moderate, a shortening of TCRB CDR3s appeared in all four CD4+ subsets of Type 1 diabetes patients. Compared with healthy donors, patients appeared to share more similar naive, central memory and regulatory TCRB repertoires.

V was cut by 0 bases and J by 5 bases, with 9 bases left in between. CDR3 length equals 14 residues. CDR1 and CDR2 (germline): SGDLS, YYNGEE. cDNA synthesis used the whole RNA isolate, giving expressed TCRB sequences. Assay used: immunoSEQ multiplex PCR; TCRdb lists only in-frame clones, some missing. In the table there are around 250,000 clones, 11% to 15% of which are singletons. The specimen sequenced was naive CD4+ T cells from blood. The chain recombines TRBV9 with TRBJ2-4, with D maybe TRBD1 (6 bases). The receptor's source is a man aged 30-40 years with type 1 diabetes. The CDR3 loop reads CASSVASGENIQYF. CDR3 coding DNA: TGTGCCAGCAGCGTAGCGTCAGGGGAAAACATTCAGTACTTC.